The clone carrying this T cell receptor (beta chain) has just a few counts. Antigen specificity is unknown. V was clipped by 2 bases and J by 1 base, with 11 bases between them. The length of the CDR3 is 15 residues. The germline CDR1 and CDR2 sequences are SEHNR and FQNEAQ (reference sequence). TCRdb reprocessed the 5' RACE reads with MiXCR, giving one entry per CDR3 protein. The profile shows more than 35,000 distinct CDR3 sequences, roughly 9.8% of them singletons. This specimen belongs to a study of T-cell memory formation after mild COVID-19. Overall study results and limits: Contracting clones from day 15 to 85 showed balanced CD4/CD8; later expanders favored CD4+.

This sequence joins TRBV7-9 and TRBJ1-1; D might be TRBD1 (5 bases). The specimen was PBMCs or a T cell subset sorted from them (not recorded which). The sequence derives from an adult woman who had mild COVID-19 (a few samples of this study predate the infection). Cell type and time point are not known. This chain's CDR3 is CASSLRDGQNTEAFF. CDR3 in DNA: TGTGCCAGCAGCTTAAGGGACGGCCAGAACACTGAAGCTTTCTTT.